What follows are 29 T cell receptor beta chains derived from one specimen sequenced in a study of CD8 T cells in ankylosing spondylitis. Using its own MiXCR run on the 5' RACE reads, TCRdb lists one record per CDR3 protein. The table has approximately 260,000 distinct CDR3 sequences, approximately 9% seen once. The sequencing input was blood, either unsorted or a sorted T cell fraction (not recorded which). The source is a male donor with ankylosing spondylitis or in good health (not recorded which).

This clonotype has ten or more counts. The chain employs TRBV10-3 and TRBJ2-7, with 8 bases that match TRBD2. The CDR3 runs to 16 residues. Germline V CDR1 and CDR2: ENHRY, SYGVKD. The junction had 6 bases not matched to a gene; V was cut back by 2 bases and J by 0 bases. The CDR3 DNA follows: TGTGCCATCAGTGAGGGCGGGACTAGTTCCTCCTACGAGCAGTACTTC. This translates into CAISEGGTSSSYEQYF.

The chain uses TRBV18 and TRBJ2-5; D unresolved. Germline CDR1 and CDR2: KGHSH and LQKENI. The V gene lost 3 bases and the J gene lost 3 bases, with 14 bases spanning the gap. The CDR3 extends over 15 amino acids. CDR3 region: CASSPILTVKETQYF. CDR3 sequence (DNA): TGTGCCAGCTCACCCATATTAACAGTGAAAGAGACCCAGTACTTC.

A word on this clonotype: A single base separates this from a much larger clone, so it may be a read error. The genes are TRBV20-1 and TRBJ2-7, with 9 bases identical to TRBD1. The CDR3 has 13 amino acids. Germline loops: CDR1 DFQATT, CDR2 SNEGSKA (reference sequence). CDR3 nucleotide sequence: TGCAGTGCTAGGGGGGACAGGGACTACGTGCAGTACTTC. Its translation: CSARGDRDYVQYF.

The chain uses TRBV5-5 and TRBJ2-7; 11 bases line up with TRBD2. The CDR3 is made up of 15 amino acids. Looked up from germline, CDR1 is SGHKS and CDR2 is YYEKEE (reference sequence). Trimming removed 0 bases from V and 3 bases from J; junction bases left unmatched: 2. The CDR3: CASSLAGTSGYEQYF. The CDR3 DNA follows: TGTGCCAGCAGCTTGGCCGGGACTAGCGGCTACGAGCAGTACTTC.

The chain has TRBV11-2 and TRBJ1-2; no firm D call. V shed 0 bases and J shed 4 bases, with 12 bases lying between them. Looked up from germline, CDR1 is SGHAT and CDR2 is FQNNGV. The CDR3 extends over 15 amino acids. The chain's CDR3 is CASSLEQGRPYGYTF. CDR3 coding DNA: TGTGCCAGCAGCTTAGAACAAGGTCGGCCCTATGGCTACACCTTC. Variable domain in full (rest from reference TRBV11-2 and TRBJ1-2): EAGVAQSPRYKIIEKRQSVAFWCNPISGHATLYWYQQILGQGPKLLIQFQNNGVVDDSQLPKDRFSAERLKGVDSTLKIQPAKLEDSAVYLCASSLEQGRPYGYTFGSGTRLTVV.

This clonotype showed up just a few times. The gene calls are TRBV28 and TRBJ2-1; 7 bases match TRBD1. The CDR3 loop spans 15 amino acids. The V and J ends lost 6 bases and 0 bases, in that order; junction bases with no gene match: 5. CDR1 is MDHEN, CDR2 SYDVKM, per germline. CDR3 DNA sequence: TGTGCCAGCAGGGACAGGCTCAGCTCCTACAATGAGCAGTTCTTC. This sequence encodes CASRDRLSSYNEQFF.

With respect to this clonotype: This may be a read error, as it is one base from a much larger clone. The chain links TRBV12-3 or TRBV12-4 to TRBJ1-2, with a weak D call TRBD1 (5 bases). This CDR3 has 14 residues. The CDR3 DNA sequence: TGTGCCAGCAGTGGCGCGGGACGGAGCTATGGCTACCCCTTC. Encoded protein: CASSGAGRSYGYPF.

This clonotype has at least ten counts. The chain couples TRBV3-1 to TRBJ2-5; D uncertain. The length of the CDR3 is 12 residues. Trimming shortened V by 8 bases and J by 3 bases, and 10 bases separated the two germline ends. The germline V gene encodes CDR1 LGHDT and CDR2 YNNKEL (reference sequence). The CDR3 sequence: CASGNFEETQYF. In DNA form, the CDR3 reads TGTGCCAGCGGTAACTTTGAAGAGACCCAGTACTTC.

This clonotype was observed at least ten times. The rearrangement joins TRBV10-3 to TRBJ1-5; 12 bases agree with TRBD1. The CDR3 runs to 16 residues. Looked up from germline, CDR1 is ENHRY and CDR2 is SYGVKD. Germline trimming cut 3 bases from V and 6 bases from J; bases unmatched to any gene: 6. The CDR3 is CAISDRDRGQAQPQHF. In DNA, the CDR3 is TGTGCCATCAGTGACCGGGACAGGGGGCAGGCTCAGCCCCAGCATTTT.

This clonotype was counted many times. This chain links TRBV20-1 with TRBJ2-1; D perhaps matches TRBD2 (6 bases). The V gene lost 5 bases and the J gene lost 4 bases, with 21 bases spanning the gap. The CDR3 consists of 16 residues. The germline gives CDR1 DFQATT, CDR2 SNEGSKA (reference sequence). For the CDR3, the DNA is TGCAGTGCTGGCGGGGCTGCGGGGTCCTTTTACAATGAGCAGTTCTTC. It is translated as CSAGGAAGSFYNEQFF.

A note on this clonotype: The final CDR3 position lacks the conserved phenylalanine or tryptophan, pointing to a likely read error. The chain employs TRBV5-1 and TRBJ2-1; D not resolved. The CDR3 runs 13 residues. V gave up 0 bases and J gave up 4 bases, with 5 bases separating them. Germline CDR1 SGHRS, CDR2 YFSETQ. The CDR3 sequence: CASSLGDYNEQFC. The CDR3 DNA reads TGCGCCAGCAGCTTGGGAGATTACAATGAGCAGTTCTGC.

This clonotype was found many times. This sequence joins TRBV6-6 and TRBJ2-1; D call uncertain. CDR1 and CDR2 (germline): MNHNY, SVGAGI (reference sequence). Trimming removed 5 bases from V and 10 bases from J, with 9 bases in between. The CDR3 covers 11 residues. The CDR3 coding sequence is TGTGCCAGCAGTCACGACTCCGAGCAGTTCTTC. Translation gives CASSHDSEQFF.

Ten or more counts support this clonotype. V gene TRBV25-1 combines with J gene TRBJ1-4, with 9 bases aligning to TRBD1. V dropped 4 bases and J dropped 7; count of bases not matched to a gene: 10. Germline V gene lookup returns CDR1 MGHDK and CDR2 SYGVNS. The CDR3 covers 16 residues. In DNA, the CDR3 is TGTGCCAGCAGTGGGTCCATACGGGACAGGGTTGAAAAACTGTTTTTT. Translated, it gives CASSGSIRDRVEKLFF.

This clonotype was observed at least ten times. The chain joins TRBV12-3 or TRBV12-4 to TRBJ1-2; maybe TRBD1 (6 bases). Trimming shortened V by 5 bases and J by 5 bases, and 15 bases separated the two germline ends. This CDR3 contains 14 residues. Here the CDR3 DNA reads TGTGCCAGCAGTCTAACGGGGGGCACTTATGGCTACACCTTC. Translation: CASSLTGGTYGYTF.

To note about this clonotype: A much larger clone is a single base away; this may be a read error. This rearrangement joins TRBV7-8 to TRBJ1-2; possible D gene TRBD1, 6 bases. The V gene's germline CDR1 is SGHVS and CDR2 FQNEAQ. This CDR3 has 15 residues. CDR3 nucleotide sequence: TGTACCAGCACCCTCGGGGGCAGGGAGGACTATGGCTACACCTTC. Its protein product is CTSTLGGREDYGYTF.

This clonotype was counted between two and nine times. The CDR3 spells CASSHRVDQPQHF. CDR3 sequence (DNA): TGTGCCAGCAGCCACAGGGTGGATCAGCCCCAGCATTTT. This chain links TRBV27 with TRBJ1-5, with D perhaps TRBD1 (6 bases). Per the germline V gene, CDR1 is MNHEY and CDR2 is SMNVEV (reference sequence). The CDR3 contains 13 residues. The ends were cut back, 6 bases at V and 5 bases at J, with 11 bases in the middle.

The sample holds many counts of this clonotype. This rearrangement joins TRBV4-2 to TRBJ1-4, with 10 positions matching TRBD1. The germline V gene has CDR1 LGHNA and CDR2 YNFKEQ. Losses at the gene ends were 1 base for V and 7 bases for J; bases not matched to a gene: 9. This CDR3 has 17 amino acids. The CDR3 nucleotides read TGTGCCAGCAGCCAAGTTGGGCTTGGGACAGGGGCTGAAAAACTGTTTTTT. As protein: CASSQVGLGTGAEKLFF.

This clonotype appeared many times. The rearrangement joins TRBV15 to TRBJ1-1, with 8 bases lining up with TRBD1. The trim removed 2 bases at V and 10 bases at J, leaving 3 bases unmatched. The germline CDR1 and CDR2 sequences are LNHNV and YYDKDF (reference sequence). This CDR3 has 12 residues. The CDR3 DNA sequence: TGTGCCACCAGCAGACTTGACAGGGGAGCTTTCTTT. Encoded protein: CATSRLDRGAFF.

The table lists this clonotype with many counts. The chain has TRBV5-1 and TRBJ2-3; TRBD2 matches 14 bases. The CDR3 is 20 residues long. The V gene end was trimmed by 3 bases and the J gene end by 0 bases; junction bases not matched to a gene: 12. The germline V gene encodes CDR1 SGHRS and CDR2 YFSETQ. DNA for the CDR3: TGCGCCAGCAGCTCTCCGACTAGCGGGAGGGCCGGGCTTAGCACAGATACGCAGTATTTT. It codes for CASSSPTSGRAGLSTDTQYF.

This clonotype came up many times. The rearrangement joins TRBV5-6 to TRBJ2-7; D is undetermined. V was trimmed by 0 bases and J by 1 base, leaving 8 bases between them. CDR1 and CDR2 (germline): SGHDT, YYEEEE. This CDR3 region has 14 residues. The CDR3 sequence: CASSLVSRSYEQYF. CDR3 in DNA: TGTGCCAGCAGCTTGGTGTCCAGGTCCTACGAGCAGTACTTC.

This clonotype was seen at least ten times. The rearrangement uses TRBV12-3 or TRBV12-4 and TRBJ1-6; 7 bases line up with TRBD1. With V trimmed by 5 bases and J by 8 bases, 12 bases remained unmatched. The CDR3 runs 16 residues. CDR3 bases: TGTGCCAGCAGTAAATTAGGGGGCACGAACGATTCACCCCTCCACTTT. This sequence encodes CASSKLGGTNDSPLHF.

This clonotype was counted between two and nine times. The rearrangement links TRBV3-1 to TRBJ1-3; perhaps TRBD1 as D (5 bases). Per the germline V gene, CDR1 is LGHDT and CDR2 is YNNKEL (reference sequence). The V gene lost 6 bases and the J gene lost 0 bases, with 9 bases spanning the gap. This CDR3 is 14 amino acids long. CDR3 sequence: CASSLTDSGNTIYF. The CDR3 DNA reads as TGTGCCAGCAGTCTGACAGACTCTGGAAACACCATATATTTT.

This clonotype appeared a few times. This chain connects TRBV12-3 or TRBV12-4 to TRBJ2-7; D is possibly TRBD1 (5 bases). V was pared by 5 bases and J by 6 bases, with 23 bases between. The CDR3 runs 16 residues. The CDR3, as DNA: TGTGCCAGCAGTCGTCCCCCACGAAGGGAAAGGGGCGAGCAGTACTTC. Protein product: CASSRPPRRERGEQYF.

This clonotype occurred many times. This chain connects TRBV6-1 to TRBJ2-5; the D gene is possibly TRBD1 (6 bases). The germline V gene encodes CDR1 MNHNS and CDR2 SASEGT. The CDR3 contains 15 residues. V lost 6 bases and J 2 bases, leaving 16 bases between the germline ends. Here the CDR3 reads CASRAAPGQQETQYF. The DNA for the CDR3 is TGTGCCAGCAGGGCCGCTCCGGGACAACAAGAGACCCAGTACTTC.

The chain employs TRBV20-1 and TRBJ2-7, with 9 bases identical to TRBD1. CDR3 length equals 16 residues. J lost 1 base, V lost 6 bases, and 13 bases had no gene match. From germline, CDR1 is DFQATT and CDR2 SNEGSKA (reference sequence). The CDR3 region is CSALPLWTGVSYEQYF. The CDR3, as DNA: TGCAGTGCCTTACCCCTGTGGACAGGGGTATCCTACGAGCAGTACTTC.

This clonotype was found many times. This chain links TRBV12-3 or TRBV12-4 with TRBJ1-5; TRBD1 aligns across 10 bases. The CDR3 length is 14 residues. The V and J ends lost 6 bases and 6 bases, in that order; junction bases with no gene match: 5. As DNA, the CDR3 is TGTGCCAGCAGGCGGACAGGGGGAAGTCAGCCCCAGCATTTT. This sequence encodes CASRRTGGSQPQHF.

In this sample, this clonotype turned up many times. The gene calls are TRBV4-3 and TRBJ2-5; D may be TRBD2 (5 bases). Per the germline V gene, CDR1 is LGHNA and CDR2 is YSLEER. The CDR3 is 16 amino acids. Between the trimmed V and J ends, which lost 0 bases and 5 bases, there was a span of 16 bases. CDR3 loop: CASSQDFGPSGETQYF. In DNA form, the CDR3 reads TGCGCCAGCAGCCAAGATTTCGGGCCTTCGGGGGAGACCCAGTACTTC.

This clonotype was detected ten times or more. This rearrangement joins TRBV7-9 to TRBJ1-1; 8 bases fit TRBD1. There are 15 residues in the CDR3. Unmatched junction bases numbered 6, after V lost 2 bases and J lost 4 bases. Germline V gene data show CDR1 as SEHNR and CDR2 as FQNEAQ (reference sequence). The CDR3 DNA is TGTGCCAGCAGCTTACCCTTCAGGGGGCTCACTGAAGCTTTCTTT. Its translation is CASSLPFRGLTEAFF.

This clonotype was seen repeatedly, ten times or more. The gene calls are TRBV20-1 and TRBJ1-3, with D possibly being TRBD1 (5 bases). CDR1 is DFQATT and CDR2 is SNEGSKA in the germline V gene (reference sequence). There are 16 residues in the CDR3. Trimming cost V 1 base and J 0 bases, with 13 bases left between them. For the CDR3, the DNA is TGCAGTGCTAGAGGGGGACGGCCAAACTCTGGAAACACCATATATTTT. Its translation: CSARGGRPNSGNTIYF.